This T cell receptor beta chain was observed in a study of a mutant IDH1 vaccine in newly diagnosed glioma. About the study: All eight of the vaccinations patients received fell in weeks 1, 3, 5, 7, 11, 15, 19 and 23. Before enrollment, the patients had been treated with radiotherapy alone, temozolomide alone, or both together. Most of them had received both. Study-level results: Immune responses induced by the vaccine were seen in around 92% of patients, spanning multiple MHC alleles.

The assay was immunoSEQ multiplex PCR, and TCRdb's table has in-frame clones only and misses some. The sample shows about 54,000 clones, 80% to 90% of them seen only once. This clone was recorded once. Antigen: not known. CDR3 length: 14 residues. Trimming left V 5 bases short and J 4 bases short, with 14 bases between. Germline V gene sequence: CDR1 SGHAT, CDR2 FQNNGV. The sample's time point: week 23, last vaccination. Alongside topical imiquimod, each dose of vaccine comprised 300 ug of mutant IDH1 20-mer peptide. The donor cohort comprised cases of new WHO grade 3 or 4 IDH1-mutant, ATRX-lost astrocytoma.

The chain joins TRBV11-2 to TRBJ1-2, with unresolved D. Sample: PBMCs, taken from a glioma patient whose treatment included an IDH1 peptide vaccine. The sequence was collected from a man aged 35 to 55 with glioma. CDR3 nucleotide sequence: TGTGCCAGCAGCCGCCTTGGGGTTGGCTATGGCTACACCTTC. It translates to CASSRLGVGYGYTF.